This T cell receptor beta chain was captured by sequencing in a study of T cells after yellow fever vaccination. About this clonotype: Its matching antigen is unknown.

Trimming pared 6 bases from V and 4 bases from J, leaving 15 bases between. This CDR3 spans 14 amino acids. CDR1 LGHNA and CDR2 YSLEER come from the germline V gene. TCRdb reprocessed the 5' RACE reads with MiXCR, giving one entry per CDR3 protein. The sample has hundreds of thousands of distinct CDR3 sequences; over 15% are singletons. Study-wide results and caveats: The bulk population could contribute abundant contaminating clonotypes to FACS-sorted repertoires.

The sample consisted of PBMCs, taken before the yellow fever booster vaccination. The receptor was derived from a young man who received the YFV17D yellow fever vaccine. V and J are TRBV4-3 and TRBJ1-1, with D hard to call. In DNA form, the CDR3 reads TGCGCCAGCAGATGTCAGGATCGGATCACTGAAGCTTTCTTT. Its protein is CASRCQDRITEAFF.